The 24 T cell receptor beta chains in this list originate from one sample, sequenced in a study of CD8+ T cells in alopecia areata (dated by TCRdb to the late 2010s). The library was made by the immunoSEQ multiplex PCR assay. For TCR sequencing, RNA was extracted from every sample and reverse transcribed into cDNA to serve as template. What TCRdb holds here is the immuneACCESS table cut down to in-frame rearrangements. Part of the clones is not present; checked against another copy, under half of the missing clones reflect an unresolved V gene, and the others are unexplained. This sample is represented by 200,000 to 300,000 clones, with no singletons among them. In total, the top ten clones hold about 1.1% of the sample. Pooled mouse cutaneous lymph node cells were stained for CD4, CD8alpha, NKG2D, NKG2ACE and other markers, then sorted on a BD Influx. Sequencing input: CD4+ T cells sorted from a lymph node. The source is a C3H/HeJ mouse with alopecia areata. For this strain, the MHC haplotype is H2-k.

With regard to this clone: Gene names follow the mouse nomenclature. The read finishes 4 residues shy of the CDR3 end, and the germline J gene is used to complete it. This chain joins TRBV5 and TRBJ1-1, with TRBD1 matching 11 bases. V lost 4 bases and J lost 0; bases outside the gene matches: 1. This CDR3 has 15 residues. Germline V CDR1 and CDR2: LGHNA, YNLKQL (reference sequence). The CDR3: CASSRDRGANTEVFF. CDR3 DNA, as far as it was read: TGTGCCAGCAGCCGGGACAGGGGGGCAAACACA.

This clone was recorded a few times. These gene names are mouse names. The CDR3 end falls 4 residues outside the read, so it is completed with the germline J gene. Distinct nucleotide sequences in the sample also encode this CDR3. The chain employs TRBV13-1 and TRBJ1-1; D possibly corresponds to TRBD1 (6 bases). V was pared by 2 bases and J by 1 base, with 6 bases between. Looked up from germline, CDR1 is NSHNY and CDR2 is SYGAGN. This CDR3 is built from 13 residues. This CDR3 reads CASSEGGNTEVFF. The CDR3 bases that were read are TGTGCCAGCAGTGAAGGGGGAAACACA.

This clone was counted many times. Genes and germline are mouse. The CDR3 extends 4 residues past the end of the read, so its final part is completed from the germline J gene. This chain uses TRBV13-3 with TRBJ2-7, with 8 bases matching TRBD1. The CDR3 is made up of 13 amino acids. J gave up 3 bases and V 4 bases, and 3 bases lay outside the gene matches. The germline gives CDR1 NNHDY, CDR2 SYVADS. Incomplete CDR3 DNA: TGTGCCAGCAGTCTGGACAGGGACTAT. It encodes CASSLDRDY. The whole CDR3 is CASSLDRDYEQYF.

This clone was seen a few times. The germline and genes are mouse ones. The CDR3 goes on 3 residues after the read ends, and that part is filled in from the germline J gene. The same CDR3 can be traced to other DNA sequences in this sample. The rearrangement uses TRBV19 and TRBJ1-6, with D possibly being TRBD1 (6 bases). TRBJ1-6 belongs to the ORF category, with a function that is uncertain. The V end lost 5 bases, the J end lost 5 bases, and 8 bases lay between the germline ends. The V gene's germline CDR1 is FNHDT and CDR2 SITEND (reference sequence). This CDR3 has 13 amino acids. CDR3 DNA, as far as it was read: TGTGCCAGCAGGGGACAAAATAATTCGCCC. Protein: CASRGQNNSP. The full-length CDR3 reads as CASRGQNNSPLYF.

This clone appeared many times. Any gene name here is a mouse gene name. The CDR3 end lies 4 residues beyond the end of the read and is filled in from the germline J gene. The chain carries TRBV13-1 and TRBJ2-3; unclear D gene. This CDR3 has 14 amino acids. V dropped 5 bases and J dropped 0 bases, with 10 bases sitting between them. Germline-derived CDR1 and CDR2 are NSHNY and SYGAGN. CDR3 DNA, as far as it was read: TGTGCCAGCAGAACAGAACCTAGTGCAGAA. Encoded protein: CASRTEPSAE. Given in full, the CDR3 is CASRTEPSAETLYF.

This clone has only a few counts. Genes and germline come from the mouse. The read gets to within 4 residues of the CDR3 end, and the germline J gene fills in the rest. The chain has TRBV5 and TRBJ2-5, with 14 bases that match TRBD2. The V and J ends lost 0 bases and 2 bases, in that order; junction bases with no gene match: 1. The germline V gene encodes CDR1 LGHNA and CDR2 YNLKQL (reference sequence). The CDR3 contains 17 residues. The part of the CDR3 DNA that was read is TGTGCCAGCAGCCAAGAGGGACTGGGGGGGCGCCAAGAC. Amino acids: CASSQEGLGGRQD. The entire CDR3 is CASSQEGLGGRQDTQYF.

Details on this clone: Each gene name is a mouse one. Read data end 4 residues before the CDR3 end; the end is taken from the germline J gene. This chain uses TRBV1 with TRBJ2-7; a possible D gene is TRBD2 (5 bases). V was shortened by 0 bases and J by 0 bases, with 15 bases between the two germline ends. This CDR3 spans 17 amino acids. Germline values: CDR1 NSQYPW, CDR2 LRSPGD (reference sequence). CDR3 loop: CTCSADRVTGLSYEQYF. The DNA read from the CDR3 is TGCACCTGCAGTGCAGATAGGGTTACTGGCCTCTCCTAT.

This clone was seen a few times. The gene names given are mouse names. The read falls 4 residues short of the CDR3 end, and the missing part is taken from the germline J gene. This chain joins TRBV31 and TRBJ2-3; 7 nucleotides line up with TRBD2. CDR1 GKSSPN and CDR2 SITVG come from the germline V gene. The CDR3 runs to 15 residues. CDR3 DNA, as far as it was read: TGTGCCTGGAGTCCTACTGGGGAGCAGGGAGAA. It codes for CAWSPTGEQGE. The CDR3 reads in full as CAWSPTGEQGETLYF.

This clone occurred a few times. Any gene name here is a mouse gene name. The read ends 4 residues shy of where the CDR3 ends; the end is completed using the germline J gene. This sequence joins TRBV5 and TRBJ2-2; 10 bases map to TRBD2. Per germline, CDR1 LGHNA and CDR2 YNLKQL (reference sequence). V dropped 5 bases and J dropped 2; count of bases not matched to a gene: 2. CDR3 size: 15 residues. This chain's CDR3 is CASSAGGANTGQLYF. The covered CDR3 bases are TGTGCCAGCAGCGCTGGGGGGGCGAACACCGGG.

This clone was picked up a small number of times. Mouse germline and gene names are used. The read ends 4 residues before the CDR3 terminus; that terminus is restored from the germline J gene. The rearrangement joins TRBV13-1 to TRBJ2-1; TRBD1 matches 10 bases. The germline gives CDR1 NSHNY, CDR2 SYGAGN. CDR3 length equals 14 residues. The sequenced CDR3 bases are TGTGCCAGCAGTGTGGGACAGGGGAGGGCT. Its translation is CASSVGQGRA. The entire CDR3 is CASSVGQGRAEQFF.

This clone has a handful of counts. Gene names are mouse gene names. The read ends 4 residues before the CDR3 terminus; that terminus is restored from the germline J gene. Distinct nucleotide sequences in the sample also encode this CDR3. The chain carries TRBV5 and TRBJ2-4; D is unresolved. Germline V gene sequence: CDR1 LGHNA, CDR2 YNLKQL (reference sequence). This CDR3 comprises 14 residues. Deletions cut 4 bases from V and 0 bases from J, with 8 bases between. Here the CDR3 reads CASSPTASQNTLYF. The CDR3 DNA, read in part, is TGTGCCAGCAGCCCTACAGCTAGTCAAAAC.

A note on this clone: Germline and genes: mouse. The read ends 4 residues early relative to the CDR3; the germline J gene fills the gap. The chain combines TRBV31 with TRBJ2-1, with 11 bases that match TRBD1. The CDR3 contains 15 residues. Per germline, CDR1 GKSSPN and CDR2 SITVG. After removal of 0 bases from V and 5 bases from J, the junction contained 3 bases not matched to a gene. Partial CDR3 DNA: TGTGCCTGGAGTCTAGGGACAGGGGGTAATGCT. Its protein product is CAWSLGTGGNA. The full CDR3 protein reads CAWSLGTGGNAEQFF.

This clone occurred a few times. Gene names follow the mouse nomenclature. The part of the CDR3 DNA that was read is TGTGCCAGCAGTGCAGGGTCGACA. Translation gives CASSAGST. The CDR3 in its entirety is CASSAGSTEVFF. The chain is built from TRBV19 and TRBJ1-1; D might be TRBD1 (5 bases). The DNA ends 4 residues before the CDR3 does, and the rest of the CDR3 is filled in from the germline J gene. CDR1 is FNHDT, CDR2 SITEND, per germline (reference sequence). There are 12 residues in the CDR3.

This clone was recorded many times. Gene names refer to mouse genes. From the germline J gene comes the end of the CDR3, since the read stops 4 residues before it. The rearrangement uses TRBV17 and TRBJ2-7; tentative D call: TRBD2 (5 bases). This CDR3 comprises 13 residues. Germline CDR1 and CDR2: MNHDT and YYDKIL. CDR3 bases read: TGTGCTAGCAGTAGAGATGTGGGGTAT. The encoded protein is CASSRDVGY. In full, the CDR3 reads CASSRDVGYEQYF. The whole variable domain, remainder taken from reference TRBV17 and TRBJ2-7, is DTTVKQNPRYKLARVGKPVNLICSQTMNHDTMYWYQKKPNQAPKLLLFYYDKILNREADTFEKFQSSRPNNSFCSLYIGSAGLEYSAMYLCASSRDVGYEQYFGPGTRLTVL.

To note about this clone: Gene names and germline match the mouse. With the read ending 4 residues before the CDR3 end, the germline J gene is used to fill in that end. The rearrangement joins TRBV13-2 to TRBJ1-1; 7 bases agree with TRBD1. The germline gives CDR1 NNHNN, CDR2 SYGAGS (reference sequence). CDR3 length: 14 residues. The trim removed 0 bases at V and 3 bases at J, leaving 2 bases unmatched. Partial CDR3 DNA: TGTGCCAGCGGTGATGTGACAGGGCACACA. Protein product: CASGDVTGHT. From start to end, the CDR3 is CASGDVTGHTEVFF.

Points on this clone: Mouse names are used for the genes. The CDR3 goes on 4 residues after the read ends, and that part is filled in from the germline J gene. The rearrangement uses TRBV13-2 and TRBJ2-5; maybe TRBD2 (6 bases). The CDR3 sequence is 16 residues long. Germline V CDR1 and CDR2: NNHNN, SYGAGS (reference sequence). The V end lost 0 bases, the J end lost 1 base, and 12 bases lay between the germline ends. Partial CDR3 DNA: TGTGCCAGCGGTGATGTCTCTGGGGTGGACCAAGAC. Encoded protein: CASGDVSGVDQD. Given in full, the CDR3 is CASGDVSGVDQDTQYF.

In this sample, this clone turned up a few times. The gene names given are mouse names. The read ends 3 residues shy of where the CDR3 ends; the end is completed using the germline J gene. The rearrangement links TRBV5 to TRBJ1-6, with a possible D match to TRBD1 (6 bases). TRBJ1-6 qualifies as an ORF whose function is uncertain. CDR3 length: 16 residues. Trimming stripped 2 bases from V and 3 bases from J, with 11 bases between. The germline V gene encodes CDR1 LGHNA and CDR2 YNLKQL (reference sequence). The CDR3 sequence is CASSQLRDNYNSPLYF. The covered CDR3 bases are TGTGCCAGCAGCCAACTCCGGGACAACTATAATTCGCCC.

A few counts support this clone. These gene names are mouse names. The sequenced part of the CDR3 DNA is TGTGCCAGCAGTATCGACTTTAGTCAAAAC. Amino acids: CASSIDFSQN. The whole CDR3 sequence is CASSIDFSQNTLYF. The chain is built from TRBV19 and TRBJ2-4; D unresolved. Sequencing ends 4 residues short of the CDR3 end; the germline J gene provides the rest. Trimming took off 2 bases at V and 0 bases at J, with 7 bases between the two ends. The CDR3 has 14 residues. Germline lookup yields CDR1 FNHDT and CDR2 SITEND (reference sequence).

This clone has a count of ten or more. The gene symbols are mouse symbols. The DNA ends 3 residues before the CDR3 does, and the rest of the CDR3 is filled in from the germline J gene. V and J are TRBV17 and TRBJ1-6; perhaps TRBD1 as D (5 bases). TRBJ1-6 is marked as an open reading frame, function uncertain. V lost 2 bases and J 8 bases, leaving 10 bases between the germline ends. CDR1 is MNHDT and CDR2 is YYDKIL in the germline V gene. This CDR3 spans 14 amino acids. CDR3 bases read: TGTGCTAGCAGTAGACCAGGGAGGCATTCGCCC. Translated, it gives CASSRPGRHSP. The full CDR3 protein is CASSRPGRHSPLYF.

In the case of this clone: All gene names here are mouse names. The read stops 4 residues short of the end of the CDR3; the missing end is completed from the germline J gene. The chain joins TRBV13-1 to TRBJ1-1, with 8 bases matching TRBD1. Germline V gene sequence: CDR1 NSHNY, CDR2 SYGAGN. The ends lost 3 bases at V and 4 bases at J; junction bases unmatched: 5. This CDR3 region has 14 residues. CDR3 DNA (partial): TGTGCCAGCAGTGGGACAGGGTATGGCACA. It codes for CASSGTGYGT. The whole CDR3 region reads CASSGTGYGTEVFF.

As for this clone: The gene names given are mouse names. The CDR3 is cut off 4 residues early in the read; its end comes from the germline J gene. The chain links TRBV19 to TRBJ2-4; tentative D call: TRBD2 (6 bases). This CDR3 spans 14 amino acids. From germline, CDR1 is FNHDT and CDR2 SITEND (reference sequence). CDR3 in amino acids: CASSIPGVKNTLYF. The sequenced part of the CDR3 DNA is TGTGCCAGCAGTATACCTGGGGTTAAAAAC.

Concerning this clone: Germline and genes here are mouse. The read stops 4 residues short of the end of the CDR3; the missing end is completed from the germline J gene. This chain joins TRBV5 and TRBJ2-7; 9 bases match TRBD2. Germline V gene sequence: CDR1 LGHNA, CDR2 YNLKQL (reference sequence). The CDR3 totals 14 residues. The CDR3 protein is CASSQVGGRDEQYF. CDR3 DNA, as far as it was read: TGTGCCAGCAGCCAAGTGGGGGGGCGAGAT.

This clone has a handful of counts. Genes and germline come from the mouse. The CDR3 is cut off 4 residues early in the read; its end comes from the germline J gene. Within the sample, other DNA sequences also encode this same CDR3. The genes are TRBV13-1 and TRBJ1-1; D may be TRBD1 (5 bases). The CDR3 extends over 14 amino acids. The V and J ends lost 2 bases and 0 bases respectively, with 8 bases between them. The germline V gene encodes CDR1 NSHNY and CDR2 SYGAGN. The CDR3 loop reads CASSEGTPNTEVFF. CDR3 DNA (partial): TGTGCCAGCAGTGAAGGGACTCCAAACACA.

This clone has a handful of counts. Mouse germline and gene names are used. The read is 4 residues too short to cover the CDR3 end, so that end is filled in from the germline J gene. The gene calls are TRBV19 and TRBJ2-3; 9 bases fit TRBD1. The CDR3 has 16 amino acids. The germline V gene encodes CDR1 FNHDT and CDR2 SITEND (reference sequence). V shed 0 bases, J shed 2 bases, and the junction held 4 bases outside the gene matches. This chain's CDR3 is CASSIEGQGNAETLYF. Incomplete CDR3 DNA: TGTGCCAGCAGTATAGAGGGACAGGGTAATGCAGAA.